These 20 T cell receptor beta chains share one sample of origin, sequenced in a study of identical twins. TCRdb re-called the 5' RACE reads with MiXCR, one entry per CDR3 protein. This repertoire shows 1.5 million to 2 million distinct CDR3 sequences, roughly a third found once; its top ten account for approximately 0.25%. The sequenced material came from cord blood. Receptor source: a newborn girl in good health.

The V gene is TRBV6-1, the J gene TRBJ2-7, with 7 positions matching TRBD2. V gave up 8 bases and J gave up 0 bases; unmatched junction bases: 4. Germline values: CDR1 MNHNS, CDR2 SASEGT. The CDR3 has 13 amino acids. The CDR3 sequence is CASERETSYEQYF. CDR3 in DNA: TGTGCCAGCGAGCGGGAAACCTCCTACGAGCAGTACTTC.

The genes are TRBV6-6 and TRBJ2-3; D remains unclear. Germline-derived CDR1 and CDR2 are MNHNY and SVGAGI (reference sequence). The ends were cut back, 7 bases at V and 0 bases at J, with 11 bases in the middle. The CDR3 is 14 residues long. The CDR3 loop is CASIGRPSTDTQYF. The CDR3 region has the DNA TGTGCCAGCATCGGGCGGCCTAGCACAGATACGCAGTATTTT.

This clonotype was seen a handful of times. The CDR3 region has the DNA TGCAGTGCTACCAAGCAGGGAATCACATTTCTCACAGATACGCAGTATTTT. Translation: CSATKQGITFLTDTQYF. V usage is TRBV20-1 and J usage is TRBJ2-3; possibly TRBD1 for D (5 bases). From germline, CDR1 is DFQATT and CDR2 SNEGSKA (reference sequence). This CDR3 has 17 residues. V lost 4 bases and J 2 bases, leaving 22 bases between the germline ends.

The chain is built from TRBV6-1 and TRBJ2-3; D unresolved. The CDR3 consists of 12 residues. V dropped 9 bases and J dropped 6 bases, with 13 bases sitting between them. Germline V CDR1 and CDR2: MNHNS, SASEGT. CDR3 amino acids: CASSFPFDTQYF. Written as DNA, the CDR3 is TGTGCCAGTAGCTTTCCCTTTGATACGCAGTATTTT.

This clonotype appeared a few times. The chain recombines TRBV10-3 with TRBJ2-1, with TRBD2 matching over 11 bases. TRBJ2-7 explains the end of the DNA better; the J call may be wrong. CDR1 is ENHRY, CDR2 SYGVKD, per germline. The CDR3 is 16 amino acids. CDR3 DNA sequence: TGTGCCATCAGTCCCAGTAGCGGGGGGGCCTATAATGAGCAGTACTTC. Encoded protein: CAISPSSGGAYNEQYF.

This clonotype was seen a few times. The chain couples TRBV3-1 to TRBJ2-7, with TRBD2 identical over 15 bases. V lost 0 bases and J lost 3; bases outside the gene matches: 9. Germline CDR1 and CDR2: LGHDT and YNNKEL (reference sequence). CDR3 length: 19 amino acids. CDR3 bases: TGTGCCAGCAGCCAAGATGTGTCGGGACTAGCGGGAGGCTTCTACGAGCAGTACTTC. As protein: CASSQDVSGLAGGFYEQYF.

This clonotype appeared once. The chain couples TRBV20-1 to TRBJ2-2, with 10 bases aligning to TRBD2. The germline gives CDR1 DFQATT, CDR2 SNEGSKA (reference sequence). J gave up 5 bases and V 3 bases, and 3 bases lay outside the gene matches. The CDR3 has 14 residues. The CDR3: CSARGTSATGELFF. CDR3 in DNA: TGCAGTGCTAGGGGGACTAGCGCAACCGGGGAGCTGTTTTTT.

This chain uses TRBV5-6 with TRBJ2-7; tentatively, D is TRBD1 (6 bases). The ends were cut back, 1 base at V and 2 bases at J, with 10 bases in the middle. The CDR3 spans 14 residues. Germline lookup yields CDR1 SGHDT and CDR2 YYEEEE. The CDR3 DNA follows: TGTGCCAGCAGCTTGATTGGGACACCCTACGAGCAGTACTTC. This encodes CASSLIGTPYEQYF.

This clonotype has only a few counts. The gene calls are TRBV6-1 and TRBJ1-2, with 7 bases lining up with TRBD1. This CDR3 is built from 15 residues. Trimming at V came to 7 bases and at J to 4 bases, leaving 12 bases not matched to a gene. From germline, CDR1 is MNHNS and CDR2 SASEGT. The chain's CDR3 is CASNFRGVSAYGYTF. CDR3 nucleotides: TGTGCCAGCAACTTCAGGGGGGTCTCTGCCTATGGCTACACCTTC.

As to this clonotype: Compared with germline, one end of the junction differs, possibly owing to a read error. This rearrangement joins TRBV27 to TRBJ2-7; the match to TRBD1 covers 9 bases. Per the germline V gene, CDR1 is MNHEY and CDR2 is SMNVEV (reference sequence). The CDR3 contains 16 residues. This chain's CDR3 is CTSSPGSGQGAYEQYF. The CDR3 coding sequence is TGTACCAGCAGTCCCGGCTCGGGACAGGGTGCCTACGAGCAGTACTTC.

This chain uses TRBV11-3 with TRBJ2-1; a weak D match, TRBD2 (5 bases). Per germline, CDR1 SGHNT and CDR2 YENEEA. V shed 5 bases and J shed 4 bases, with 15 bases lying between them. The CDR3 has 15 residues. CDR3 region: CASSPSSVDYNEQFF. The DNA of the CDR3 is TGTGCCAGCAGCCCGAGTAGCGTAGATTACAATGAGCAGTTCTTC.

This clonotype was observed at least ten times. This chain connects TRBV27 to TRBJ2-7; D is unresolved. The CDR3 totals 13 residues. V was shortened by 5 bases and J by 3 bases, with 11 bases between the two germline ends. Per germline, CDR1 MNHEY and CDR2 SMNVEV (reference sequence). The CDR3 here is CASSKGRLYEQYF. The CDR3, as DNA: TGTGCCAGCAGTAAAGGCAGGCTCTACGAGCAGTACTTC.

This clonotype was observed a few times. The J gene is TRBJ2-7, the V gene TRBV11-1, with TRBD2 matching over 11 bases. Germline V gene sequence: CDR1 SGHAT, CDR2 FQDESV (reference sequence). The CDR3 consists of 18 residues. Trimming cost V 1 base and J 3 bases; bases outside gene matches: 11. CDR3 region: CASSLVSPTGTSGYEQYF. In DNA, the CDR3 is TGTGCCAGCAGCTTAGTTTCACCAACCGGGACTAGCGGCTACGAGCAGTACTTC.

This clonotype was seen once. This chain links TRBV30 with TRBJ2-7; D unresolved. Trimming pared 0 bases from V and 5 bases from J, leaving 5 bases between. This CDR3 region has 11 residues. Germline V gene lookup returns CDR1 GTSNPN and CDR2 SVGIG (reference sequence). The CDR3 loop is CAWSVAHEQYF. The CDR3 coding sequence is TGTGCCTGGAGTGTTGCCCACGAGCAGTACTTC.

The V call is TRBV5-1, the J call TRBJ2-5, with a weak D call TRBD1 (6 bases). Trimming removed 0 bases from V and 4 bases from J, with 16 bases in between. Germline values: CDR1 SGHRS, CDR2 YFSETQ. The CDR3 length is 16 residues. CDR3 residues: CASSLASSLGGETQYF. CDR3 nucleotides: TGCGCCAGCAGCTTGGCATCTAGCCTAGGGGGAGAGACCCAGTACTTC. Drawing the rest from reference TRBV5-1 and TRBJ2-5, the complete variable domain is KAGVTQTPRYLIKTRGQQVTLSCSPISGHRSVSWYQQTPGQGLQFLFEYFSETQRNKGNFPGRFSGRQFSNSRSEMNVSTLELGDSALYLCASSLASSLGGETQYFGPGTRLLVL.

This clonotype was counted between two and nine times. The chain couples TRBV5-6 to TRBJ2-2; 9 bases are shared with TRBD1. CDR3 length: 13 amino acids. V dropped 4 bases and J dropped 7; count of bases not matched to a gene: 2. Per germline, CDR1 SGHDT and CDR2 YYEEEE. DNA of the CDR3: TGTGCCAGCAGCAGGACAGGGGTCGGGGAGCTGTTTTTT. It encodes CASSRTGVGELFF.

CDR3 sequence: CASTITGTKNTGELFF. The CDR3 DNA reads TGCGCCAGCACCATAACCGGGACTAAGAACACCGGGGAGCTGTTTTTT. The rearrangement joins TRBV10-2 to TRBJ2-2; TRBD2 matches at 7 bases. With 7 bases clipped from V and 1 base from J, the junction kept 9 bases outside the gene matches. CDR3 length: 16 amino acids. CDR1 is WSHSY, CDR2 SAAADI, per germline.

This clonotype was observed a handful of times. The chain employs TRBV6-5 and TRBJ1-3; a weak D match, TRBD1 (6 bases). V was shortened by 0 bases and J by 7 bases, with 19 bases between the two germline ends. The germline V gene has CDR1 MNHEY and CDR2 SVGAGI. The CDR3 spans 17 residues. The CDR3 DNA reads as TGTGCCAGCAGTTACTCCGCACAGGGATCCTCTAAGAACACCATATATTTT. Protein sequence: CASSYSAQGSSKNTIYF.

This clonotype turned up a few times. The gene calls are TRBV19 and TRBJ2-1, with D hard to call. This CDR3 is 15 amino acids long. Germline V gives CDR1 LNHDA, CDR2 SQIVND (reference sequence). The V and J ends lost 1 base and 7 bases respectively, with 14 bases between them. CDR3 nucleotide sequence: TGTGCCAGTAGTATAGCCCGTACAGCTCGAAATGAGCAGTTCTTC. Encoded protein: CASSIARTARNEQFF.

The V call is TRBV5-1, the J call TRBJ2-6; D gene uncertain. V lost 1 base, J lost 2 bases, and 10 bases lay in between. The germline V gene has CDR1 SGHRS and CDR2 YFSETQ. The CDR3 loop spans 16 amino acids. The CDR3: CASSLFRQTGANVLTF. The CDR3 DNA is TGCGCCAGCAGCTTGTTTAGGCAGACTGGGGCCAACGTCCTGACTTTC.